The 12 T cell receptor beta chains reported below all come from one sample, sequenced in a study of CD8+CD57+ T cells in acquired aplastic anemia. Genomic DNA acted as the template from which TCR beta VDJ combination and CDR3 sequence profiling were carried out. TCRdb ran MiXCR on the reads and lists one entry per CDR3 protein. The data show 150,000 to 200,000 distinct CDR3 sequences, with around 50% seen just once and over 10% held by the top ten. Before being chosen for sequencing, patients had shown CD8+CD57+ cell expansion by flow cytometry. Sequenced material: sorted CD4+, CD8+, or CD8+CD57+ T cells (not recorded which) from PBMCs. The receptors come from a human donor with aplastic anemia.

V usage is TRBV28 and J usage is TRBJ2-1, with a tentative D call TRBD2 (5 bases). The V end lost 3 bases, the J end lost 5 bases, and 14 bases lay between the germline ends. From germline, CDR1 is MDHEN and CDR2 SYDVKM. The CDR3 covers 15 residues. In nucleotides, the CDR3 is TGTGCCAGCAGTTTCCGGCGGAACGGGGACAATGAGCAGTTCTTC. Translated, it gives CASSFRRNGDNEQFF.

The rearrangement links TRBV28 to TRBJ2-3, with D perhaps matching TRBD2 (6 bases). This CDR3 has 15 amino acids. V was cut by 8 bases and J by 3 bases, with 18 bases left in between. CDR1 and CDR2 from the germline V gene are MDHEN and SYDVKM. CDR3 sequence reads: CASGKGRGSTDTQYF. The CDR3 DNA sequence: TGTGCCAGCGGTAAGGGTCGGGGGAGTACAGATACGCAGTATTTT.

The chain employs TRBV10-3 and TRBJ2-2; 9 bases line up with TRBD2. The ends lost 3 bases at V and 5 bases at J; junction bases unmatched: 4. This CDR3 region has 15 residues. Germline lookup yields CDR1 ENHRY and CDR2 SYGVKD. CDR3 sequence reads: CAISEGRGGTGELFF. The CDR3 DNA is TGTGCCATCAGTGAAGGGCGGGGGGGGACCGGGGAGCTGTTTTTT.

CDR3 sequence reads: CASSQDPLGYGTSEDTQYF. The CDR3 DNA reads as TGTGCCAGCAGCCAAGATCCCCTAGGGTACGGGACTAGCGAAGATACGCAGTATTTT. The chain combines TRBV4-2 with TRBJ2-3; TRBD2 agrees at 10 bases. After removal of 0 bases from V and 5 bases from J, the junction contained 14 bases not matched to a gene. CDR3 size: 19 residues. The germline V gene encodes CDR1 LGHNA and CDR2 YNFKEQ.

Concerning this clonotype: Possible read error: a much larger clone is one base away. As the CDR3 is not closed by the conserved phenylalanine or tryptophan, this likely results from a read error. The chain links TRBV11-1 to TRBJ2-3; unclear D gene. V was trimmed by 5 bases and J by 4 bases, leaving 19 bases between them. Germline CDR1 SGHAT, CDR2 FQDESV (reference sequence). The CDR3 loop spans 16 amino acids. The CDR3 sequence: CASSPPLGLSSDTQYL. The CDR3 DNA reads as TGTGCCAGCAGCCCCCCCCTAGGTCTCTCGTCAGATACGCAGTATCTT.

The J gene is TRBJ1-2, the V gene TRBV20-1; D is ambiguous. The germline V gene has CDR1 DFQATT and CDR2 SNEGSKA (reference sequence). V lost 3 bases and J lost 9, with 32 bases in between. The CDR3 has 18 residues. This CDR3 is CSARGVTQVANRLPSYTF. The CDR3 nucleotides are TGCAGTGCTAGGGGCGTCACCCAAGTGGCGAACCGACTTCCGAGCTACACCTTC.

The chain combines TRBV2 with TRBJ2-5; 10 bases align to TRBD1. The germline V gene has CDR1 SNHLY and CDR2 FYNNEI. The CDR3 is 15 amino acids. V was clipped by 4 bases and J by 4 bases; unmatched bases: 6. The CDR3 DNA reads TGTGCCAGCAGTGTAGGGACAGGGGATGGAGAGACCCAGTACTTC. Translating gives CASSVGTGDGETQYF.

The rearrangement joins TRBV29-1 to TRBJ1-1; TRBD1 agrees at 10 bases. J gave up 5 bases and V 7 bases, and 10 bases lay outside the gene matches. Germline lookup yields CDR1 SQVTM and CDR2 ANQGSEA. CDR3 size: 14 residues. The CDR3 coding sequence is TGCAGCGGTCGACAGGGGGCGAGGGGAACTGAAGCTTTCTTT. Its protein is CSGRQGARGTEAFF.

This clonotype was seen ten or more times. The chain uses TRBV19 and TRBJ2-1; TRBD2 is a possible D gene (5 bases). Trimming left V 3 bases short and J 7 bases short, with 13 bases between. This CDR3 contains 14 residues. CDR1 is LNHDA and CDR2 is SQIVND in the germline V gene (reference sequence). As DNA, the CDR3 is TGTGCCAGTAGTATGAGGGCCCCTTTGAATGAGCAGTTCTTC. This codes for CASSMRAPLNEQFF.

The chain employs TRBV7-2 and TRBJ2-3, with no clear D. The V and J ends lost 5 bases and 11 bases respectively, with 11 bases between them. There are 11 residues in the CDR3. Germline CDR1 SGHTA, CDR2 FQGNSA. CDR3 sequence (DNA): TGTGCCAGCAGCATTAGATCTCGGCAGTATTTT. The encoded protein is CASSIRSRQYF.

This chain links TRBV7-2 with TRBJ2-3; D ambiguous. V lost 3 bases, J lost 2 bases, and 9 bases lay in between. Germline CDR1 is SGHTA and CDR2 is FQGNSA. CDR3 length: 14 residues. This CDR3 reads CASSFDRFTDTQYF. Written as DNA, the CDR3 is TGTGCCAGCAGCTTCGACCGTTTCACAGATACGCAGTATTTT.

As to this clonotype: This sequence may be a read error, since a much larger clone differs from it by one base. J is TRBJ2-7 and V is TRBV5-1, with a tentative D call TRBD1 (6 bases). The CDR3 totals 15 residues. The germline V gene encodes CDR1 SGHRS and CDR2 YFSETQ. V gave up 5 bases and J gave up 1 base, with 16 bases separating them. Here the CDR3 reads CASSKLQGPSYEQYF. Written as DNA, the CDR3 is TGCGCCAGCAGTAAGTTACAGGGCCCTTCCTACGAGCAGTACTTC.